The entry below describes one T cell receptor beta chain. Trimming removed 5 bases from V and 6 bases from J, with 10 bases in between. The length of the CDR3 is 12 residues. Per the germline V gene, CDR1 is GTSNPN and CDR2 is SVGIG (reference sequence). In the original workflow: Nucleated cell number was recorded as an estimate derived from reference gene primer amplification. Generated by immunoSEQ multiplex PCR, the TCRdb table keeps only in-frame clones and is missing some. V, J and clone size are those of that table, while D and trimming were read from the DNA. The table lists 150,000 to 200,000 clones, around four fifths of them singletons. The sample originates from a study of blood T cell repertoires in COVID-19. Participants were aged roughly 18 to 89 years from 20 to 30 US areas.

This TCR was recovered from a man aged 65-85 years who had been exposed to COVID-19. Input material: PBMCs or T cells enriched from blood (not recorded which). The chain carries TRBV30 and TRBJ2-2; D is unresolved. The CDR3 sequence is CAWGLQSGELFF. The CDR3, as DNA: TGTGCCTGGGGCCTCCAGTCCGGGGAGCTGTTTTTT.